Shown below are 18 T cell receptor beta chains from a single sample sequenced in a study of identical twins. TCRdb re-called the 5' RACE reads through MiXCR, storing one row per CDR3 protein. The sample carries 1.5 million to 2 million distinct CDR3 sequences, under 35% recorded once. The sample was cord blood. These receptors all stem from a newborn girl in good health.

The genes are TRBV20-1 and TRBJ2-3, with 11 bases fitting TRBD2. This CDR3 is 17 amino acids long. The trim removed 0 bases at V and 3 bases at J, leaving 8 bases unmatched. Per the germline V gene, CDR1 is DFQATT and CDR2 is SNEGSKA (reference sequence). CDR3: CSARDWASGRRTDTQYF. The CDR3 DNA reads as TGCAGTGCTAGAGATTGGGCTAGCGGGAGGAGGACAGATACGCAGTATTTT.

The genes are TRBV6-6 and TRBJ2-7; 15 positions match TRBD2. CDR1 and CDR2 from the germline V gene are MNHNY and SVGAGI (reference sequence). The V gene end was trimmed by 6 bases and the J gene end by 3 bases; junction bases not matched to a gene: 9. The CDR3 loop spans 17 amino acids. The CDR3 sequence is CASSRQGGLAGGYEQYF. Here the CDR3 DNA reads TGTGCCAGCAGCCGACAGGGGGGACTAGCGGGAGGCTACGAGCAGTACTTC.

The rearrangement uses TRBV27 and TRBJ2-2; 9 nucleotides agree with TRBD1. V gave up 7 bases and J gave up 4 bases; unmatched junction bases: 4. The germline gives CDR1 MNHEY, CDR2 SMNVEV (reference sequence). This CDR3 is built from 14 residues. For the CDR3, the DNA is TGTGCCAGCACCGACAGGGGGAGCACCGGGGAGCTGTTTTTT. Residues: CASTDRGSTGELFF.

This chain links TRBV29-1 with TRBJ2-7; tentative D call: TRBD1 (5 bases). Germline V gives CDR1 SQVTM, CDR2 ANQGSEA. The CDR3 runs 13 residues. Deletions cut 2 bases from V and 2 bases from J, with 10 bases between. The CDR3 DNA reads as TGCAGCGTTGAACAGGGCGGAGCCTACGAGCAGTACTTC. Translation: CSVEQGGAYEQYF.

CDR3 nucleotides: TGTGCCAGCAGCTTAGGACAGGGTACCCTAGCCAAAAACATTCAGTACTTC. Encoded protein: CASSLGQGTLAKNIQYF. This chain connects TRBV7-9 to TRBJ2-4; 7 bases map to TRBD1. Germline CDR1 and CDR2: SEHNR and FQNEAQ (reference sequence). Unmatched junction bases numbered 6, after V lost 1 base and J lost 0 bases. CDR3 length equals 17 residues.

This chain joins TRBV2 and TRBJ2-5; D might be TRBD1 or TRBD2, each matching 5 bases. V gave up 7 bases and J gave up 3 bases, with 21 bases separating them. Looked up from germline, CDR1 is SNHLY and CDR2 is FYNNEI. The CDR3 has 16 residues. CDR3 coding DNA: TGTGCCAGCACCCGAGAGGGGCTATCAGTTAAAGAGACCCAGTACTTC. This sequence encodes CASTREGLSVKETQYF.

There are a few counts of this clonotype. The rearrangement joins TRBV28 to TRBJ1-2, with D unclear. Germline V CDR1 and CDR2: MDHEN, SYDVKM. V lost 3 bases and J 8 bases, leaving 19 bases between the germline ends. The CDR3 contains 15 residues. The CDR3, as DNA: TGTGCCAGCAGTTTCCAGGACCGACCGCTCTCCGGCTACACCTTC. Residues: CASSFQDRPLSGYTF.

This clonotype has just a few counts. The chain joins TRBV28 to TRBJ1-2; D possibly corresponds to TRBD1 (5 bases). This CDR3 is built from 15 residues. V lost 2 bases, J lost 4 bases, and 14 bases lay in between. The germline CDR1 and CDR2 sequences are MDHEN and SYDVKM. The CDR3: CASSLVARAGYGYTF. CDR3 bases: TGTGCCAGCAGTTTAGTAGCCAGGGCGGGCTATGGCTACACCTTC.

The chain carries TRBV10-3 and TRBJ1-5, with 9 positions matching TRBD1. V dropped 8 bases and J dropped 0; count of bases not matched to a gene: 5. The CDR3 sequence is 15 residues long. The germline CDR1 and CDR2 sequences are ENHRY and SYGVKD. The CDR3 DNA reads TGTGCCATCCGGGACAGGGCTTATAGCAATCAGCCCCAGCATTTT. This gives the protein CAIRDRAYSNQPQHF.

In this sample, this clonotype turned up a few times. This CDR3 is CASSLGPSGVNEQFF. CDR3 in DNA: TGTGCCAGCAGCCTGGGGCCTAGCGGGGTGAATGAGCAGTTCTTC. The rearrangement links TRBV11-2 to TRBJ2-1; TRBD2 matches at 9 bases. Trimming cost V 5 bases and J 7 bases; bases outside gene matches: 9. CDR3 length: 15 residues. Germline CDR1 is SGHAT and CDR2 is FQNNGV.

V is TRBV7-9 and J is TRBJ1-5, with D unresolved. Trimming took 1 base from V and 8 from J, leaving 6 bases between them. In germline, CDR1 is SEHNR, CDR2 FQNEAQ (reference sequence). The CDR3 is 12 residues long. The CDR3 sequence: CASSLGTEPQHF. In DNA, the CDR3 is TGTGCCAGCAGCTTAGGGACGGAGCCCCAGCATTTT.

The chain carries TRBV20-1 and TRBJ2-1; TRBD1 or TRBD2 may be the D gene (6 bases each). The CDR3 runs 15 residues. The germline V gene encodes CDR1 DFQATT and CDR2 SNEGSKA (reference sequence). Trimming cost V 1 base and J 3 bases, with 13 bases left between them. This chain's CDR3 is CSARGGRRGYNEQFF. The CDR3 DNA reads as TGCAGTGCTAGAGGGGGGCGGAGGGGCTACAATGAGCAGTTCTTC.

This clonotype was counted between two and nine times. The chain carries TRBV10-3 and TRBJ2-6; D may correspond to TRBD1 or TRBD2 (5 bases each). Germline V gene lookup returns CDR1 ENHRY and CDR2 SYGVKD. V lost 7 bases and J 4 bases, leaving 8 bases between the germline ends. This CDR3 is built from 13 residues. The CDR3: CAITGTGANVLTF. The DNA for the CDR3 is TGTGCCATCACGGGGACGGGGGCCAACGTCCTGACTTTC.

The rearrangement uses TRBV4-1 and TRBJ2-5; 8 bases line up with TRBD2. The CDR3 sequence is 18 residues long. Unmatched junction bases numbered 14, after V lost 0 bases and J lost 5 bases. CDR1 and CDR2 from the germline V gene are MGHRA and YSYEKL. DNA of the CDR3: TGCGCCAGCAGCCAAGATACCGGACTAGCCGGGAGGGATGAGACCCAGTACTTC. Translating gives CASSQDTGLAGRDETQYF.

This clonotype was seen more than once but under ten times. The gene calls are TRBV27 and TRBJ2-7, with D possibly being TRBD1 (5 bases). The germline V gene has CDR1 MNHEY and CDR2 SMNVEV (reference sequence). The CDR3 is 14 amino acids. Trimming took 6 bases from V and 1 from J, leaving 13 bases between them. CDR3: CASRVHRSSYEQYF. CDR3 nucleotide sequence: TGTGCCAGCAGGGTCCACAGGTCTTCCTACGAGCAGTACTTC.

The chain combines TRBV29-1 with TRBJ2-5; tentatively, D is TRBD1 (6 bases). Germline CDR1 is SQVTM and CDR2 is ANQGSEA. The CDR3 spans 15 residues. Trimming left V 7 bases short and J 2 bases short, with 20 bases between. CDR3 in DNA: TGCAGCGCTGGATGGACAGCTGGGGATCAAGAGACCCAGTACTTC. It yields the protein CSAGWTAGDQETQYF. Looking up the rest from reference TRBV29-1 and TRBJ2-5 gives the full variable domain: SAVISQKPSRDICQRGTSLTIQCQVDSQVTMMFWYRQQPGQSLTLIATANQGSEATYESGFVIDKFPISRPNLTFSTLTVSNMSPEDSSIYLCSAGWTAGDQETQYFGPGTRLLVL.

A few counts support this clonotype. The V and J genes are TRBV28 and TRBJ2-7; TRBD2 is a possible D gene (6 bases). V lost 6 bases to trimming and J lost 0 bases, with 18 bases between them. Germline CDR1 reads MDHEN; CDR2 reads SYDVKM. The CDR3 is 16 amino acids. The CDR3 DNA sequence: TGTGCCAGCAGCCATCCGGGACTCTCGCTCTCCTACGAGCAGTACTTC. Protein product: CASSHPGLSLSYEQYF.

This clonotype showed up many times. The J gene is TRBJ1-6, the V gene TRBV10-3; D gene ambiguous. The germline V gene encodes CDR1 ENHRY and CDR2 SYGVKD. Trimming cost V 0 bases and J 6 bases, with 3 bases left between them. The CDR3 sequence is 13 residues long. CDR3 sequence: CAISESINSPLHF. The CDR3, as DNA: TGTGCCATCAGTGAGTCGATTAATTCACCCCTCCACTTT.